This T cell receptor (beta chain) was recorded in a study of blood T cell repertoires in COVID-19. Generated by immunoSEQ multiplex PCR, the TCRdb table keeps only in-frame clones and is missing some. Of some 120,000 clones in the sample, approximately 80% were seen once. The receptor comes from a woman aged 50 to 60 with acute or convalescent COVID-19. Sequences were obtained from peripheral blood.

CDR3 sequence: CASSLRAPMGFNQPQHF. For the CDR3, the DNA is TGTGCCAGCAGCCTCAGGGCACCGATGGGCTTTAATCAGCCCCAGCATTTT. The rearrangement links TRBV7-8 to TRBJ1-5, with D possibly matching TRBD1 (5 bases). Trimming removed 5 bases from V and 4 bases from J, with 21 bases in between. Germline lookup yields CDR1 SGHVS and CDR2 FQNEAQ. The CDR3 sequence is 17 residues long.